The 24 T cell receptor beta chains reported below all come from one sample, sequenced in a study of human versus mouse CDR3 diversity and MHC coevolution. Generated by immunoSEQ multiplex PCR, the TCRdb table keeps only in-frame clones and is missing some. Altogether some 80,000 clones are present, just under 95% being singletons, with the ten largest covering approximately 0.15%. Material: naive CD4+ T cells from blood. Subset indicated: CD45RO-negative CD62L-positive naive CD4 T cells. Source of these receptors: a person between 30 and 69 years old in good health.

This chain connects TRBV6-5 to TRBJ1-1; D is undetermined. Trimming took 6 bases from V and 0 from J, leaving 11 bases between them. Germline CDR1 reads MNHEY; CDR2 reads SVGAGI. The CDR3 spans 14 residues. The CDR3 protein is CASSQRELNTEAFF. DNA of the CDR3: TGTGCCAGCAGCCAACGGGAGTTGAACACTGAAGCTTTCTTT.

The chain carries TRBV4-1 and TRBJ2-1; 11 bases fit TRBD2. From germline, CDR1 is MGHRA and CDR2 YSYEKL. V was clipped by 1 base and J by 7 bases; unmatched bases: 15. This CDR3 comprises 19 residues. In nucleotides, the CDR3 is TGCGCCAGCAGCCAAGCCCGACTCGCAGGGGCTAGCGGGAGGAATGAGCAGTTCTTC. Its protein product is CASSQARLAGASGRNEQFF.

The chain joins TRBV6-1 to TRBJ1-4, with a weak D call TRBD1 (5 bases). The length of the CDR3 is 15 residues. V lost 2 bases to trimming and J lost 7 bases, with 14 bases between them. The V gene's germline CDR1 is MNHNS and CDR2 SASEGT. This CDR3 is CASSEFGRVVEKLFF. In nucleotides, the CDR3 is TGTGCCAGCAGTGAATTTGGCAGGGTGGTTGAAAAACTGTTTTTT.

The V gene is TRBV4-2, the J gene TRBJ2-1; D remains unclear. The CDR3 is 16 amino acids. V lost 0 bases and J 2 bases, leaving 11 bases between the germline ends. The germline gives CDR1 LGHNA, CDR2 YNFKEQ. The CDR3 nucleotides read TGTGCCAGCAGCCAAGATGGTAGCCCCCCCTACAATGAGCAGTTCTTC. It is translated as CASSQDGSPPYNEQFF.

The J gene is TRBJ2-5, the V gene TRBV21-1; the D call of TRBD2 is as the table states it, not checked on the DNA. TRBV21-1 represents a pseudogene. The CDR3 consists of 14 residues. The CDR3 region is CASSRMSDQETQYF. CDR3 nucleotide sequence: TGTGCCAGCAGCAGAATGTCGGACCAAGAGACCCAGTACTTC.

The rearrangement uses TRBV2 and TRBJ2-3; TRBD2 might be the D (5 bases). The V gene lost 2 bases and the J gene lost 3 bases, with 18 bases spanning the gap. This CDR3 spans 17 amino acids. Germline V gene data show CDR1 as SNHLY and CDR2 as FYNNEI. CDR3 coding DNA: TGTGCCAGCAGTGAACGGGCGTCATGGGGAGTAACAGATACGCAGTATTTT. Translated, it gives CASSERASWGVTDTQYF.

The chain uses TRBV14 and TRBJ1-3; no reliable D call. Trimming removed 5 bases from V and 0 bases from J, with 14 bases in between. The length of the CDR3 is 16 residues. CDR1 is SGHDN, CDR2 FVKESK, per germline. CDR3 region: CASSLHGGSSGNTIYF. CDR3 bases: TGTGCCAGCAGCTTGCACGGCGGAAGCTCTGGAAACACCATATATTTT.

The gene calls are TRBV7-3 and TRBJ2-3; a possible D gene is TRBD1 (6 bases). Germline values: CDR1 SGHTA, CDR2 FQGTGA. The CDR3 totals 14 residues. V gave up 2 bases and J gave up 2 bases, with 8 bases separating them. This CDR3 reads CASSLDRYTDTQYF. CDR3 bases: TGTGCCAGCAGCTTAGACAGGTACACAGATACGCAGTATTTT.

This clone was seen only once. The chain has TRBV9 and TRBJ2-6; 7 bases agree with TRBD2. CDR3 size: 19 residues. Germline-derived CDR1 and CDR2 are SGDLS and YYNGEE. Trimming cost V 4 bases and J 0 bases; bases outside gene matches: 13. This chain's CDR3 is CASSSSRDYLFSGANVLTF. CDR3 in DNA: TGTGCCAGCAGCTCCTCTAGGGACTACTTATTCTCTGGGGCCAACGTCCTGACTTTC. Combining the CDR3 with reference TRBV9 and TRBJ2-6 gives the whole variable domain DSGVTQTPKHLITATGQRVTLRCSPRSGDLSVYWYQQSLDQGLQFLIQYYNGEERAKGNILERFSAQQFPDLHSELNLSSLELGDSALYFCASSSSRDYLFSGANVLTFGAGSRLTVL.

The chain uses TRBV4-1 and TRBJ2-1, with 13 bases fitting TRBD2. The V gene's germline CDR1 is MGHRA and CDR2 YSYEKL. The V gene end was trimmed by 6 bases and the J gene end by 6 bases; junction bases not matched to a gene: 5. CDR3 length: 15 residues. DNA of the CDR3: TGCGCCAGCAGTAGACTAGCGGGGGGTCTCAATGAGCAGTTCTTC. It translates to CASSRLAGGLNEQFF.

The V gene is TRBV5-1, the J gene TRBJ2-7; 7 nucleotides agree with TRBD1. The CDR3 has 16 amino acids. Germline CDR1 SGHRS, CDR2 YFSETQ. V dropped 0 bases and J dropped 1; count of bases not matched to a gene: 7. This chain's CDR3 is CASSLGLLTGSYEQYF. The CDR3 nucleotides read TGCGCCAGCAGCTTGGGCCTCCTGACAGGGTCCTACGAGCAGTACTTC.

V usage is TRBV19 and J usage is TRBJ2-2; a weak D match, TRBD1 (6 bases). CDR3 length equals 15 residues. V was pared by 6 bases and J by 6 bases, with 17 bases between. Per the germline V gene, CDR1 is LNHDA and CDR2 is SQIVND (reference sequence). CDR3 residues: CASSRRAGDAGELFF. The DNA for the CDR3 is TGTGCCAGTAGCCGAAGGGCAGGGGATGCCGGGGAGCTGTTTTTT.

This chain links TRBV5-6 with TRBJ2-3, with D tentatively TRBD2 (5 bases). The CDR3 loop spans 14 amino acids. CDR1 is SGHDT and CDR2 is YYEEEE in the germline V gene. The V gene lost 0 bases and the J gene lost 6 bases, with 11 bases spanning the gap. The CDR3 nucleotides read TGTGCCAGCAGCTTGGCCACGGAGGTGGATACGCAGTATTTT. It encodes CASSLATEVDTQYF.

V gene TRBV28 combines with J gene TRBJ1-2; 8 nucleotides line up with TRBD1. The CDR3 has 13 residues. The V gene's germline CDR1 is MDHEN and CDR2 SYDVKM. V lost 6 bases and J lost 5; bases outside the gene matches: 5. CDR3 DNA sequence: TGTGCCAGCAGCATGGACAGGGTGTATGGCTACACCTTC. The encoded protein is CASSMDRVYGYTF.

This chain joins TRBV7-2 and TRBJ1-1; tentatively, D is TRBD1 (6 bases). Trimming shortened V by 5 bases and J by 5 bases, and 18 bases separated the two germline ends. The CDR3 consists of 15 residues. Germline-derived CDR1 and CDR2 are SGHTA and FQGNSA. The CDR3 here is CASSVSTGRRTEAFF. The CDR3 DNA reads as TGTGCCAGCAGCGTTTCAACAGGGCGGAGGACTGAAGCTTTCTTT.

This chain connects TRBV19 to TRBJ1-2, with 7 bases identical to TRBD1. V shed 4 bases and J 4 bases; nucleotides not matched to a gene: 6. In germline, CDR1 is LNHDA, CDR2 SQIVND (reference sequence). This CDR3 has 14 amino acids. In DNA, the CDR3 is TGTGCCAGTAGTACGGGACAGCTCAGCTATGGCTACACCTTC. Translated: CASSTGQLSYGYTF.

V usage is TRBV18 and J usage is TRBJ2-6; 7 nucleotides align to TRBD1. The CDR3 loop spans 18 amino acids. J was trimmed by 0 bases and V by 3 bases; bases with no gene match: 8. Germline-derived CDR1 and CDR2 are KGHSH and LQKENI. The CDR3 sequence is CASSPPGQVISGANVLTF. In nucleotides, the CDR3 is TGTGCCAGCTCACCTCCTGGACAGGTGATCTCTGGGGCCAACGTCCTGACTTTC.

This clone appeared a few times. The genes are TRBV10-3 and TRBJ2-7; TRBD1 matches 8 bases. The trim removed 6 bases at V and 3 bases at J, leaving 4 bases unmatched. In germline, CDR1 is ENHRY, CDR2 SYGVKD. This CDR3 comprises 13 residues. CDR3 residues: CAISGTGYYEQYF. CDR3 in DNA: TGTGCCATCAGCGGGACAGGATACTACGAGCAGTACTTC.

The V gene is TRBV2, the J gene TRBJ2-2; the D is unclear. Germline V lookup: CDR1 SNHLY, CDR2 FYNNEI. With 3 bases removed from V and 1 base from J, the gap between germline ends came to 9 bases. This CDR3 has 15 amino acids. CDR3 sequence reads: CASSDVRKNTGELFF. DNA of the CDR3: TGTGCCAGCAGTGATGTCAGAAAGAACACCGGGGAGCTGTTTTTT.

This clone was counted once. The V and J genes are TRBV28 and TRBJ1-2; 8 nucleotides line up with TRBD1. Trimming took 5 bases from V and 5 from J; bases not matched to a gene: 7. This CDR3 comprises 14 residues. CDR1 is MDHEN, CDR2 SYDVKM, per germline. DNA of the CDR3: TGTGCCAGCAGTAGCGGGACAGGAGAATATGGCTACACCTTC. Its translation is CASSSGTGEYGYTF.

The chain joins TRBV7-9 to TRBJ1-2; TRBD1 matches 10 bases. This CDR3 has 14 amino acids. Germline-derived CDR1 and CDR2 are SEHNR and FQNEAQ (reference sequence). After removal of 5 bases from V and 5 bases from J, the junction contained 5 bases not matched to a gene. In DNA form, the CDR3 reads TGTGCCAGCAGCCCAATGGGACAGGGGTATGGCTACACCTTC. Translation: CASSPMGQGYGYTF.

The rearrangement joins TRBV7-8 to TRBJ2-3; D possibly corresponds to TRBD2 (6 bases). The germline gives CDR1 SGHVS, CDR2 FQNEAQ. The CDR3 has 19 amino acids. The V end lost 4 bases, the J end lost 0 bases, and 23 bases lay between the germline ends. This chain's CDR3 is CASSWDSTRVPKSTDTQYF. CDR3 DNA: TGTGCCAGCAGCTGGGACTCAACGAGGGTGCCAAAAAGCACAGATACGCAGTATTTT.

The chain carries TRBV6-1 and TRBJ1-2; a weak D match, TRBD1 (5 bases). The CDR3 runs to 14 residues. Germline V gene data show CDR1 as MNHNS and CDR2 as SASEGT. V was pared by 6 bases and J by 6 bases, with 17 bases between. The CDR3 loop is CASSVSGRRDGYTF. For the CDR3, the DNA is TGTGCCAGCAGCGTTTCGGGACGGAGGGATGGCTACACCTTC.

The rearrangement links TRBV5-1 to TRBJ2-1, with a possible D match to TRBD2 (6 bases). The germline CDR1 and CDR2 sequences are SGHRS and YFSETQ. The V gene lost 3 bases and the J gene lost 7 bases, with 14 bases spanning the gap. The CDR3 totals 14 residues. CDR3: CASSYRRDFNEQFF. In nucleotides, the CDR3 is TGCGCCAGCAGCTACAGGAGGGACTTTAATGAGCAGTTCTTC.